This TCR beta chain was retrieved from a study of T cells in Graves' hyperthyroidism and ophthalmopathy. RNA transcripts gave rise to amplified TCR beta CDR3 regions. Initially, a first-round RT-PCR of the TCR CDR3 employed the HTBI primer set. TCRdb recomputed calls from the multiplex PCR reads with MiXCR, one row per CDR3 protein. The sample records around 210,000 distinct CDR3 sequences, approximately 16% being singletons. CDR3 length: 14 residues. The V end was cut by 3 bases, the J end by 0 bases, with 10 bases between. In germline, CDR1 is SGHNT, CDR2 YYREEE (reference sequence). Findings and limits, study-wide: The model identified upcoming ophthalmopathy a median approximately 6.5 months ahead of onset. Also found in blood were most expanded thyroid clonotypes above 0.001.

Criteria for exclusion of patients were uncontrolled infection, other autoimmune disease, pregnancy or lactation. On this clonotype itself: Its antigen is undetermined.

V and J are TRBV5-4 and TRBJ2-7; D unclear. Material: blood. This sequence was found in a woman aged 50 to 60 with Graves' hyperthyroidism. CDR3 protein: CASSYNRASYEQYF. CDR3 DNA sequence: TGTGCCAGCAGCTACAATAGGGCCTCCTACGAGCAGTACTTC.